This TCR beta chain was found in a study of T cells in Graves' hyperthyroidism and ophthalmopathy. At the level of the study: Any treatment followed the collection of peripheral blood at initial diagnosis.

Overall study results and limits: Within blood appeared most thyroid clonotypes that had expanded above 0.001.

This clonotype was picked up many times. The antigen is not known. Template material for amplifying TCR beta CDR3 regions consisted of RNA transcripts. A first-round RT-PCR of the TCR CDR3 used the HTBI primer set. TCRdb independently ran MiXCR on the multiplex PCR reads; one entry per CDR3 protein. Here the sample spans under 650,000 distinct CDR3 sequences, 16% being singletons. The specimen sequenced was blood. This receptor was obtained from a woman younger than 45 with Graves' hyperthyroidism.

CDR3 in amino acids: CASSQDSGTGVSPLHF. The DNA of the CDR3 is TGTGCCAGCAGCCAAGATTCGGGGACAGGGGTTTCACCCCTCCACTTT. The V call is TRBV3-1, the J call TRBJ1-6, with 10 positions matching TRBD1. The V gene end was trimmed by 0 bases and the J gene end by 9 bases; junction bases not matched to a gene: 5. The germline V gene encodes CDR1 LGHDT and CDR2 YNNKEL (reference sequence). CDR3 length: 16 amino acids.